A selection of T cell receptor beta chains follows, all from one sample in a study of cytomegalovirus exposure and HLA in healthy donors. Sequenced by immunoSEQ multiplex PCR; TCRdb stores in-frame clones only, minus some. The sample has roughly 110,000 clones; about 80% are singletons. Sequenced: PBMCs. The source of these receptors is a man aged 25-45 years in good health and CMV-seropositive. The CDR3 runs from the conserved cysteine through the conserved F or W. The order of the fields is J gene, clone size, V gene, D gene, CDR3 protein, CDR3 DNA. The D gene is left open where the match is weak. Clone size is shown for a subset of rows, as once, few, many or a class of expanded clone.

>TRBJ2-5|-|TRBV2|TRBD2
CASQGLAGGQETQYF
TGTGCCAGCCAGGGACTAGCGGGGGGACAAGAGACCCAGTACTTC
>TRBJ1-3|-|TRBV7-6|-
CASSYQMSSGNTIYF
TGTGCCAGCAGCTATCAAATGAGCTCTGGAAACACCATATATTTT
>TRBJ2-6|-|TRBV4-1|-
CASSTPSGANVLTF
TGCGCCAGCAGCACTCCCTCTGGGGCCAACGTCCTGACTTTC
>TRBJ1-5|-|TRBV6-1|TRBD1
CASSEAIGTGYQPQHF
TGTGCCAGCAGTGAAGCGATCGGGACAGGGTATCAGCCCCAGCATTTT
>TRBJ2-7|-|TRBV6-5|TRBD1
CASTTNRGRNYEQYF
TGTGCCAGCACTACAAACAGGGGGCGAAACTACGAGCAGTACTTC
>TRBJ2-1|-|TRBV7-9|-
CASSSPGGGYNEQFF
TGTGCCAGCAGTTCCCCGGGCGGAGGCTACAATGAGCAGTTCTTC
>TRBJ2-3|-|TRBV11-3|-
CASSLTNTDTQYF
TGTGCCAGCAGCTTAACTAACACAGATACGCAGTATTTT
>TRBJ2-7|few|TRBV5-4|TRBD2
CASSQESGGSDEQYF
TGTGCCAGCAGCCAAGAAAGCGGGGGGTCCGACGAGCAGTACTTC
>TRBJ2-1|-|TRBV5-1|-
CASSLRAALYNEQFF
TGCGCCAGCAGCTTACGAGCGGCCCTATACAATGAGCAGTTCTTC
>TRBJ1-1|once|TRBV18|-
CASSLNRNTEAFF
TGTGCCAGCTCACTAAACAGGAACACTGAAGCTTTCTTT
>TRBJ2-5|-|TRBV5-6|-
CASSPWGVALQETQYF
TGTGCCAGCAGCCCCTGGGGGGTGGCGCTCCAAGAGACCCAGTACTTC
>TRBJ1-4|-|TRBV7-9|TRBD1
CASSSTGGKNEKLFF
TGTGCCAGCAGCTCAACAGGGGGCAAGAATGAAAAACTGTTTTTT
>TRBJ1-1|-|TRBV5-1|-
CASSLGHRVDEAFF
TGCGCCAGCAGCTTGGGTCACAGGGTAGATGAAGCTTTCTTT
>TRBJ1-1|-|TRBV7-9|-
CASSSTRQGSTEAFF
TGTGCCAGCAGCTCCACCCGGCAGGGGAGCACTGAAGCTTTCTTT
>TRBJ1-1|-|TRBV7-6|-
CASSRDTNTEAFF
TGTGCCAGCAGCCGGGACACGAACACTGAAGCTTTCTTT
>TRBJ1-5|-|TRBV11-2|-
CASSLSGNQPQHF
TGTGCCAGCAGCTTAAGCGGGAATCAGCCCCAGCATTTT
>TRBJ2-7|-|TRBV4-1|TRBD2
CASSLGGTSRNEQYF
TGCGCCAGCAGCCTTGGTGGGACTAGCAGAAACGAGCAGTACTTC
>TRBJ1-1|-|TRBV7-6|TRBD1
CASSLEGTGIRDTEAFF
TGTGCCAGCAGTCTAGAGGGGACAGGGATCAGGGACACTGAAGCTTTCTTT
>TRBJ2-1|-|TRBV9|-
CASSVSGEHINEQFF
TGTGCCAGCAGCGTGTCGGGGGAACACATCAATGAGCAGTTCTTC
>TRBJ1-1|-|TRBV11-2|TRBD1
CASSSRQGGNTEAFF
TGTGCCAGCAGCTCGCGACAGGGCGGGAACACTGAAGCTTTCTTT
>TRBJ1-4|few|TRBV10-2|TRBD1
CASLGTGNEKLFF
TGCGCCTCCCTGGGGACAGGGAACGAAAAACTGTTTTTT
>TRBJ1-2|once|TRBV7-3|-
CASSLTGGGYGYTF
TGTGCCAGCAGCTTAACTGGGGGCGGCTATGGCTACACCTTC
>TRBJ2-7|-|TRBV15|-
CATSRSKIRGSSYEQYF
TGTGCCACCAGCAGATCCAAAATCAGGGGAAGCTCCTACGAGCAGTACTTC
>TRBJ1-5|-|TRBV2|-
CASRETVRGQPQHF
TGTGCCAGCAGAGAGACGGTCCGGGGACAGCCCCAGCATTTT
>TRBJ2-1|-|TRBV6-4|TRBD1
CASSEMAGGTGYNEQFF
TGTGCCAGCAGTGAGATGGCCGGAGGGACAGGTTACAATGAGCAGTTCTTC
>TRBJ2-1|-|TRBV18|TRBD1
CASSPPGQDYNEQFF
TGTGCCAGCTCACCTCCGGGACAGGACTACAATGAGCAGTTCTTC
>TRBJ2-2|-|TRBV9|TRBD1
CASSVRGTGNTGELFF
TGTGCCAGCAGCGTAAGAGGGACAGGGAACACCGGGGAGCTGTTTTTT
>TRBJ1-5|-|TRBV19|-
CASMEQVDQPQHF
TGTGCCAGTATGGAACAGGTGGATCAGCCCCAGCATTTT
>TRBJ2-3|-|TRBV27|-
CASSSSLGGTDTQYF
TGTGCCAGCAGTTCCTCCCTAGGAGGCACAGATACGCAGTATTTT
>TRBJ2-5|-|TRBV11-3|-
CASTKPGGAETQYF
TGTGCCAGCACCAAACCGGGGGGCGCCGAGACCCAGTACTTC
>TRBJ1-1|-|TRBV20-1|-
CSAPGSEAFF
TGCAGTGCTCCGGGGAGTGAAGCTTTCTTT
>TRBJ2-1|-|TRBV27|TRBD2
CASGTSGPPYNEQFF
TGTGCCAGCGGGACTAGCGGGCCACCCTACAATGAGCAGTTCTTC
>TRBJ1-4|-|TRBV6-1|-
CASSSILDSGEKLFF
TGTGCCAGCAGTTCGATTCTTGATTCGGGGGAAAAACTGTTTTTT
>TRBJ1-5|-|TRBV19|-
CASSNVSGGFGNQPQHF
TGTGCCAGTAGTAACGTATCGGGTGGGTTTGGCAATCAGCCCCAGCATTTT
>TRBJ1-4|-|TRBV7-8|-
CASSLGYPTNEKLFF
TGTGCCAGCAGCTTAGGTTATCCAACTAATGAAAAACTGTTTTTT
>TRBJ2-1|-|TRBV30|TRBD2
CAIAGTSVNEQFF
TGTGCCATTGCCGGGACTAGCGTCAATGAGCAGTTCTTC
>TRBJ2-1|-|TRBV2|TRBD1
CASSGQASSYNEQFF
TGTGCCAGCAGCGGACAGGCGAGCTCCTACAATGAGCAGTTCTTC
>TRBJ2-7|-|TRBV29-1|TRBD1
CSAGQGRYEQYF
TGCAGCGCAGGACAGGGACGCTACGAGCAGTACTTC
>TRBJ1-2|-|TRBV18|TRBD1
CASSPFDRQGAYGYTF
TGTGCCAGCTCTCCCTTTGACCGACAGGGCGCCTATGGCTACACCTTC
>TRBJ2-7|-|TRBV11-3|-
CASSLGQYEQYF
TGTGCCAGCAGCTTAGGTCAGTACGAGCAGTACTTC
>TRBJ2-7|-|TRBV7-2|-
CASSLGRQYEQYF
TGTGCCAGCAGCTTGGGAAGACAGTACGAGCAGTACTTC
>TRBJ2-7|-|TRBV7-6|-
CASSLGGMAYEQYF
TGTGCCAGCAGCTTAGGAGGTATGGCCTACGAGCAGTACTTC
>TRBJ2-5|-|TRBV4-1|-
CASSQGNSGNIQETQYF
TGCGCCAGCAGCCAAGGTAATAGCGGCAATATTCAAGAGACCCAGTACTTC
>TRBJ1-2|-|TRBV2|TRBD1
CASSDRGLYGYTF
TGTGCCAGCAGTGACAGGGGGCTCTATGGCTACACCTTC
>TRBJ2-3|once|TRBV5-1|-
CASSLAVSSSTDTQYF
TGCGCCAGCAGCTTGGCAGTGTCAAGTAGCACAGATACGCAGTATTTT
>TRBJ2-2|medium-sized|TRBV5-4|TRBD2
CASSLTSGGLLGELFF
TGTGCCAGCAGCTTGACTAGCGGGGGTTTATTGGGGGAGCTGTTTTTT
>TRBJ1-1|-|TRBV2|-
CASSEAQGVNTEAFF
TGTGCCAGCAGTGAAGCTCAGGGCGTGAACACTGAAGCTTTCTTT
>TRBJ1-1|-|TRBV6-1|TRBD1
CARTLSGQGGEAFF
TGTGCCAGGACTCTTTCCGGACAGGGCGGGGAAGCTTTCTTT
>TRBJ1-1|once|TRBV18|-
CASSPGSLFEAFF
TGTGCCAGCTCACCAGGGAGTTTATTTGAAGCTTTCTTT
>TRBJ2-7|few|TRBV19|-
CASSIGGQREQYF
TGTGCCAGTAGTATAGGAGGTCAACGCGAGCAGTACTTC
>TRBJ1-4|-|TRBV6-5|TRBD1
CASSYRDRGYNEKLFF
TGTGCCAGCAGTTACAGGGACAGGGGGTATAATGAAAAACTGTTTTTT
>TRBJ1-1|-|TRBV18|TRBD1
CASSPPKGTGAGNTEAFF
TGTGCCAGCTCACCACCGAAGGGGACAGGGGCTGGGAACACTGAAGCTTTCTTT
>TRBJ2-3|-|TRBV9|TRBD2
CASSVGPGGPTDTQYF
TGTGCCAGCAGCGTAGGTCCGGGGGGGCCCACAGATACGCAGTATTTT
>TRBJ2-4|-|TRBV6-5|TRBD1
CASSRGTGTSQYF
TGTGCCAGCAGTAGGGGGACAGGGACCAGTCAGTACTTC
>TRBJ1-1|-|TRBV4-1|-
CASSQVGGGKRTEAFF
TGCGCCAGCAGCCAAGTAGGTGGGGGGAAGAGGACTGAAGCTTTCTTT
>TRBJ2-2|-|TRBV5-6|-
CASSSGRRSTGELFF
TGTGCCAGCAGCTCAGGGAGGAGGTCGACCGGGGAGCTGTTTTTT